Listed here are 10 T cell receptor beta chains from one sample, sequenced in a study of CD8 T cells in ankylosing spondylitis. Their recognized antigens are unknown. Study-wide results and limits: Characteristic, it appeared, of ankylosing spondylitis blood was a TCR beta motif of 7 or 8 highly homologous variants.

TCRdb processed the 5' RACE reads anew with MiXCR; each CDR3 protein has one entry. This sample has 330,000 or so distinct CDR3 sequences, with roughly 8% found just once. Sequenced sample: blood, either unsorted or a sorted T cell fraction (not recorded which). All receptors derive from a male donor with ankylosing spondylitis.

Here the CDR3 DNA reads TGTGCCAGCAGCGCACCTGGCTGGCGGGAGGGCCCAAATGAGCAGTTCTTC. As protein: CASSAPGWREGPNEQFF. The chain carries TRBV27 and TRBJ2-1; TRBD2 aligns across 9 bases. This CDR3 is 17 amino acids long. After removal of 6 bases from V and 7 bases from J, the junction contained 16 bases not matched to a gene. Germline V lookup: CDR1 MNHEY, CDR2 SMNVEV (reference sequence).

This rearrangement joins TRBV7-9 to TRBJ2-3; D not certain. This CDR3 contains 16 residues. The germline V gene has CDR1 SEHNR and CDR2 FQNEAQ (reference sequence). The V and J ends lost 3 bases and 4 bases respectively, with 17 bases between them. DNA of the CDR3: TGTGCCAGCAGCTTGGATGCGGACGTAGGTTCAGATACGCAGTATTTT. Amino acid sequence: CASSLDADVGSDTQYF.

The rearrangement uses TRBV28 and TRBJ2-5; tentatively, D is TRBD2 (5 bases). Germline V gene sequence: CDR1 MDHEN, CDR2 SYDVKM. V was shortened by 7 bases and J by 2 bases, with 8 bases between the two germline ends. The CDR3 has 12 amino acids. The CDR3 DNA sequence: TGTGCCAGCAAGGGCGGGCAAGAGACCCAGTACTTC. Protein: CASKGGQETQYF.

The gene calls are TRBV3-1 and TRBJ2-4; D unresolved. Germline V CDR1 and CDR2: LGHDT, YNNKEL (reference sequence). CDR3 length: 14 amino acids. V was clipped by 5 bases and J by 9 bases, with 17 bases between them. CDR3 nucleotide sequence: TGTGCCAGCAGCGCTAACGTAGGGCAGACCATTCAGTACTTC. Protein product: CASSANVGQTIQYF.

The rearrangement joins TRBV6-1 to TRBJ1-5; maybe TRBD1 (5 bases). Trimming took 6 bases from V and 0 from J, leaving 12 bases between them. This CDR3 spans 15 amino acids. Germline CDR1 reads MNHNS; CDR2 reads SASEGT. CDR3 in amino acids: CASSPGLPSNQPQHF. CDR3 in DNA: TGTGCCAGCAGCCCGGGACTTCCTAGCAATCAGCCCCAGCATTTT.

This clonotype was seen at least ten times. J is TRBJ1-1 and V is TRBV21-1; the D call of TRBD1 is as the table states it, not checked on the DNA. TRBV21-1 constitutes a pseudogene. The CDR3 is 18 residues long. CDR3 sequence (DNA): TGTGCCAGCAGACCGCGCGGTAGGGGGCTGTCCTCTTACACTGAAGCTTTCTTT. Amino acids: CASRPRGRGLSSYTEAFF.

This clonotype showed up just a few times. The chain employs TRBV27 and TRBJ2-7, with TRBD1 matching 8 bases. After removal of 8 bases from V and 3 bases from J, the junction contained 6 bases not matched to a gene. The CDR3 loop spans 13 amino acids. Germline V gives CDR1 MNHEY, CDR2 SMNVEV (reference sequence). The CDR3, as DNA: TGTGCCAGCTCCGGGACAGGACACTACGAGCAGTACTTC. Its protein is CASSGTGHYEQYF.

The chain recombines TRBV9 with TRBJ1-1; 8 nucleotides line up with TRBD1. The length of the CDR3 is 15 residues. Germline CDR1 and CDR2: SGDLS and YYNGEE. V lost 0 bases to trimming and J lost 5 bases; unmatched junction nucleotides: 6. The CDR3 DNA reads TGTGCCAGCAGCGTAGGTATCAGGGGGCGAACTGAAGCTTTCTTT. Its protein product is CASSVGIRGRTEAFF.

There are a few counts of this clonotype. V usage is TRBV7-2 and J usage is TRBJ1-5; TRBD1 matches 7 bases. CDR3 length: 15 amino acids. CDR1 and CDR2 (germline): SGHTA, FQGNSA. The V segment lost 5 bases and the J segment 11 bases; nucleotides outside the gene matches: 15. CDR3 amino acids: CASSIQGPSGGAQHF. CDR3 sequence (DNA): TGTGCCAGCAGCATACAGGGGCCCAGCGGGGGTGCCCAGCATTTT.

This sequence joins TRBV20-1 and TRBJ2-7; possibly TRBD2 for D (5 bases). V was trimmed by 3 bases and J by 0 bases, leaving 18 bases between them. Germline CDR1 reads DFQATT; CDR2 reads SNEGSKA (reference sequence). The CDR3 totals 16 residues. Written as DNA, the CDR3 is TGCAGTGCTAGTCCCAGTTGGAGCGGCAGCTCCTACGAGCAGTACTTC. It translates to CSASPSWSGSSYEQYF.